One sample yielded the 5 T cell receptor beta chains listed below, sequenced in a study of response to subunit inactivated influenza vaccine. TCRdb reanalysed the RT-PCR reads using MiXCR and keeps one entry per CDR3 protein. The sample records approximately 700,000 distinct CDR3 sequences, around 16% being singletons. The source material was PBMCs from blood, sampled 12 days after vaccination. These receptors came from a man aged 45-65 years who received an inactivated influenza vaccine.

The rearrangement joins TRBV12-3 or TRBV12-4 to TRBJ2-1; D remains ambiguous. This CDR3 contains 15 residues. The V gene lost 6 bases and the J gene lost 1 base, with 13 bases spanning the gap. The CDR3 loop reads CASRIDSGSYNEQFF. DNA of the CDR3: TGTGCCAGCAGGATAGACTCTGGGTCCTACAATGAGCAGTTCTTC.

This clonotype has just a few counts. This chain links TRBV29-1 with TRBJ2-7; 8 bases are a match to TRBD2. J gave up 3 bases and V 7 bases, and 5 bases lay outside the gene matches. CDR1 and CDR2 from the germline V gene are SQVTM and ANQGSEA. CDR3 length equals 12 residues. The CDR3 is CSGRTSSYEQYF. The CDR3 DNA sequence: TGCAGCGGCAGGACTAGCAGCTACGAGCAGTACTTC.

This clonotype was seen a few times. The V gene is TRBV28, the J gene TRBJ2-7; D not certain. Germline lookup yields CDR1 MDHEN and CDR2 SYDVKM. This CDR3 spans 13 amino acids. V was clipped by 3 bases and J by 1 base, with 7 bases between them. The CDR3 loop is CASSFDVSYEQYF. The DNA of the CDR3 is TGTGCCAGCAGTTTCGACGTATCCTACGAGCAGTACTTC.

This clonotype was counted only a few times. The rearrangement uses TRBV7-6 and TRBJ1-2; a possible D gene is TRBD1 (5 bases). Trimming shortened V by 1 base and J by 5 bases, and 14 bases separated the two germline ends. In germline, CDR1 is SGHVS, CDR2 FNYEAQ. The CDR3 contains 15 residues. As DNA, the CDR3 is TGTGCCAGCAGCTTAGGAGGGAACAAGGGGTATGGCTACACCTTC. This sequence encodes CASSLGGNKGYGYTF.

The gene calls are TRBV6-5 and TRBJ2-2; D may be TRBD2 (5 bases). Trimming removed 0 bases from V and 7 bases from J, with 18 bases in between. Germline V CDR1 and CDR2: MNHEY, SVGAGI. The CDR3 is 17 residues long. The CDR3 coding sequence is TGTGCCAGCAGTTACTCGGAGTCTAGCAAGAGGGACGGGGAGCTGTTTTTT. It yields the protein CASSYSESSKRDGELFF.